This T cell receptor beta chain was documented in a study of blood T cell repertoires in COVID-19. Study at large: Sample material is recorded as cDNA or gDNA derived from T cells, B-cell-depleted T cells, or PBMCs.

Participants, about 18 to 90 years old, spanned some 23 US areas. Participants were placed into cohorts based on the clinical history they reported. Two negative PCRs, clearance, or symptom resolution characterized the recovered Cohort 3 donors. Per the germline V gene, CDR1 is MDHEN and CDR2 is SYDVKM. V gave up 7 bases and J gave up 11 bases, with 20 bases separating them. This CDR3 spans 13 amino acids. Profiling relied on immunoSEQ multiplex PCR, and the TCRdb table lists in-frame clones only, not all of them. The sample shows some 300,000 clones, roughly 87% of them seen only once. The source of this sequence is a woman in her thirties who had recovered from COVID-19. The sequenced sample was PBMCs or T cells enriched from blood (not recorded which). The rearrangement joins TRBV28 to TRBJ1-2, with no clear D. The DNA of the CDR3 is TGTGCCAGCAACCTTAATCGGGGAATTGGATACACCTTC. Its translation is CASNLNRGIGYTF.